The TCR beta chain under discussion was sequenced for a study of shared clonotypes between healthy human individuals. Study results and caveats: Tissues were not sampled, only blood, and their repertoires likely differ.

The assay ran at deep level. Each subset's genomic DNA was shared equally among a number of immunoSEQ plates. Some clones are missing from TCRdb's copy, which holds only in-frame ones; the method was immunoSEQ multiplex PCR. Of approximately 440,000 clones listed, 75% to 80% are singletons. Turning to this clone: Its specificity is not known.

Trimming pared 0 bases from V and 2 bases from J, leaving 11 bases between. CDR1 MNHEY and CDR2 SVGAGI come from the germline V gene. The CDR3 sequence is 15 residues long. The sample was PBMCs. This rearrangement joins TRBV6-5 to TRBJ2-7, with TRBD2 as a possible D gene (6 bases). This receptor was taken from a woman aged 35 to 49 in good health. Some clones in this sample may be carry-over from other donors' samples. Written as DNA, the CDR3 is TGTGCCAGCAGTTACTCAACTAGCCGAACCTACGAGCAGTACTTC. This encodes CASSYSTSRTYEQYF.